The clone carrying this T cell receptor beta chain has only one observation. The data belong to a study of blood T cell repertoires in COVID-19. Clones were read by immunoSEQ multiplex PCR, and TCRdb kept only the in-frame ones, dropping some. The data contain roughly 240,000 clones, about 91% of them singletons. This CDR3 spans 14 amino acids. Germline loops: CDR1 SGHNT, CDR2 YYREEE (reference sequence). V lost 3 bases and J 4 bases, leaving 13 bases between the germline ends. This clonotype was sampled from a woman aged 25 to 45 with acute COVID-19. The sequencing sample was made of PBMCs or T cells enriched from blood (not recorded which). V and J are TRBV5-4 and TRBJ1-1; TRBD1 might be the D (6 bases). The CDR3 DNA reads TGTGCCAGCAGCTCCCTGTCCAGGGGCACTGAAGCTTTCTTT. Translating it yields CASSSLSRGTEAFF.